The sequence of this TCR beta chain was determined in a study of blood T cell repertoires in COVID-19 (dated by TCRdb to the early 2020s). For the wider study: The collaborator samples originated in the United States, Italy and Spain and spanned the acute and convalescent phases of COVID-19. The material from the prospective study consisted of cDNA or gDNA derived from T cells, B-cell-depleted T cells, or PBMCs. Deeply sampled blood TCRbeta repertoires from subjects exposed to, actively infected with, or recovered from COVID-19 were included in the dataset. The repertoires were released in a freely available public database intended as a resource for research on the immune response to SARS-CoV-2. Samples were obtained from the ongoing ImmuneRACE study (first 160 participants) and from some 1,200 subjects provided by 6 global collaborators. Sample metadata almost always included a de-identified subject ID, COVID-19 status, age in years and sex. HLA class I and class II types, where available, came from metadata supplied by the sample provider rather than from assay-based typing. Broader findings and caveats from the paper: How much clinical and demographic metadata was included differed by source and by participant, and the metadata was provided uncurated.

Measured from the cysteine to the phenylalanine, the CDR3 is 15 residues long. Of the read, only the CDR3 DNA is kept; its 45 bases are in frame from base 1. From V the trimming removes 2 bases and from J it removes 6 bases, while the gene matches leave 5 bases of the junction unaccounted for. From a lookup of the germline V gene (reference sequence), CDR1 and CDR2 are LNHNV and YYDKDF. Collaborating institutions collected whole blood in K2EDTA tubes following their own protocols. For TCRbeta analysis, collaborator samples were shipped as frozen whole blood, as isolated PBMCs, or as DNA extracted from either sample type. The immunoSEQ Assay, a bias-controlled multiplex PCR, was used to amplify TCRbeta CDR3 regions from genomic DNA. On the study's bioinformatics: Nucleated cell counts per sample were estimated from amplification of reference gene primers within the assay. To quantify the absolute abundance of each unique TCRbeta CDR3 rearrangement, sequence reads were collapsed and filtered. Productive Simpson clonality was computed per sample as the square root of Simpson's diversity index over productive rearrangements. Not all clones reach the TCRdb copy of this immuneACCESS table, which keeps in-frame sequences only. Checked studies attribute under half of the gap to unresolved V genes and leave the rest unexplained. For V, J and clone size, that table is used; D and trimming come from the DNA. Here the sample has over 200,000 clones; 83% occur a single time. The ten largest account for about 5.7% of the sample.

Turning to this clone: It has no known antigen specificity. Within one base of it there is no much larger clone, and no base qualities were kept.

The V and J genes are TRBV15 and TRBJ2-2, with 8 middle bases fitting TRBD2. Sequencing was done on a sample of peripheral blood. The receptor's source is a man at least 80 years old with acute or convalescent COVID-19. The CDR3 protein is CATSRSGGGSGELFF. The DNA sequence is given as TGTGCCACCAGCAGATCGGGAGGGGGTTCCGGGGAGCTGTTTTTT.